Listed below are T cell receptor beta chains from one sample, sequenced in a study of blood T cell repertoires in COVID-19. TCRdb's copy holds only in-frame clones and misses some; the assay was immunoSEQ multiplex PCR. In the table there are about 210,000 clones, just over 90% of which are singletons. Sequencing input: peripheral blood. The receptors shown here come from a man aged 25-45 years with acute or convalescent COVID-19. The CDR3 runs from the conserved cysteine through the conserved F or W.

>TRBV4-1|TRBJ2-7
CASSPVNYEQYF
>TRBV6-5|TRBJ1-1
CAVGQGTEAFF
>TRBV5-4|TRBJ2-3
CASSMDGHTDTQYF
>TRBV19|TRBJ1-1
CASSMSGNTEAFF
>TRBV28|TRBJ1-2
CASSYPPWTANYGYTF
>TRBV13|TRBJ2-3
CASSPRGGGTDTQYF
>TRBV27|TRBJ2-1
CASRGLAGGYNEQFF
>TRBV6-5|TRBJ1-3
CASNTGNSGNTIYF
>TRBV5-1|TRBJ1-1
CASSMDTMNTEAFF
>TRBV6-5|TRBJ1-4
CASSYRNEKLFF
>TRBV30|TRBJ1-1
CAWSALRQGGTEAFF
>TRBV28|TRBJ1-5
CASTPGSGRRNQPQHF
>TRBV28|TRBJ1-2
CASTSTGVGYYGYTF
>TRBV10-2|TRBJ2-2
CASSDGLTRRSGELFF
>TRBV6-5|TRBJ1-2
CASSYSTVANYGYTF
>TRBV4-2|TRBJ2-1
CASSHGTANEQFF
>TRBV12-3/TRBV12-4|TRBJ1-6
CATRGQGGSPLHF
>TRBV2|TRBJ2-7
CASKFVASEREQYF
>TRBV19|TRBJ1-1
CASSIRVREAGNTEAFF
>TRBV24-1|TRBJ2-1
CATSEPLYPSGSSNEQFF
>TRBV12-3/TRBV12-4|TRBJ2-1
CASSLYSGSEQFF
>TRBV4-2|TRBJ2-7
CASSPGGFYEQYF
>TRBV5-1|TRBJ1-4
CASSLAIGHNEKLFF
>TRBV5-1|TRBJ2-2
CASRTGLAGGLATGELFF
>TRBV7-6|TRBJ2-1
CASSLAPLTSGREQFF
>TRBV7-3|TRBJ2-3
CASSLGGTGSDTQYF
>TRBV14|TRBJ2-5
CASSPYQETQYF
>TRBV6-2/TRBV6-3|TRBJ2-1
CASSYPGQGLNNEQFF
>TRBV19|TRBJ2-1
CASSSGGAAYNEQFF
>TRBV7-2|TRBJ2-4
CASSPSQLTLAKNIQYF
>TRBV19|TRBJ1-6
CASSHRQAGDTNSPLHF
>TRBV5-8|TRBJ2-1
CASSRARDIRTSYNEQFF
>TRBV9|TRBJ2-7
CASSVAASGGYEQYF
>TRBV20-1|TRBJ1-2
CSASGTGGRGYTF
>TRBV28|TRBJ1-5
CASSLPGQGNQPQHF
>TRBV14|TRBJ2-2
CASSPLGGAAGELFF
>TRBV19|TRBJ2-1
CASSIQDSSYNEQFF
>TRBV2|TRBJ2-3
CASRGQPRASTDTQYF
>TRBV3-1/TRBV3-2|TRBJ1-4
CASSPVGTGINEKLFF
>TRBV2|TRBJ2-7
CASRQTGSEQYF
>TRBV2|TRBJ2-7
CASRGTGLAGGSEQYF
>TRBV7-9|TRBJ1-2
CASSPPPGSKGYTF
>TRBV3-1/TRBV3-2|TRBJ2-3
CASSPTPIRLAGGRLYF
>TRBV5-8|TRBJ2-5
CASSWGTFQETQYF
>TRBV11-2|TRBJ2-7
CASSSRSGHEQYF